This TCR beta chain was identified in a study of blood T cell repertoires in COVID-19. Study-level background: The origin of the acute and convalescent COVID-19 samples was the United States, Italy and Spain. PBMCs, B-cell-depleted T cells, or T cells were the source of the cDNA or gDNA that made up the material.

The authors' processing: Amplifying reference gene primers gave estimates of nucleated cell counts. Clones were read by immunoSEQ multiplex PCR, and TCRdb kept only the in-frame ones, dropping some. V and J calls and clone size are as listed in that table; D and trimming were resolved from the DNA. The table lists 250,000 to 300,000 clones, about 86% of them singletons. CDR1 is MDHEN, CDR2 SYDVKM, per germline. CDR3 length: 14 amino acids. J lost 1 base, V lost 7 bases, and 2 bases had no gene match. The sequenced sample was peripheral blood. The sequence derives from a man older than 75 with acute or convalescent COVID-19. This rearrangement joins TRBV28 to TRBJ2-2, with 8 positions matching TRBD2. The chain's CDR3 is CASTTSGNTGELFF. The CDR3, as DNA: TGTGCCAGCACCACTAGCGGGAACACCGGGGAGCTGTTTTTT.